This paragraph reports one T cell receptor (beta chain). Original processing notes: From reference gene primer amplification, estimates of nucleated cell counts were derived. Method: immunoSEQ multiplex PCR; TCRdb's copy keeps in-frame clones and lacks some. The V and J calls and the clone size are those of that table, but D and trimming were determined from the DNA. The table has about 190,000 clones, roughly four fifths seen once; the top ten hold roughly an eighth. This entry belongs to a study of blood T cell repertoires in COVID-19. Study-level background: Both acute and convalescent COVID-19 samples were obtained from the United States, Italy and Spain. From T cells, B-cell-depleted T cells, or PBMCs came the material, which was cDNA or gDNA.

Germline V CDR1 and CDR2: MGHRA, YSYEKL. This CDR3 is 18 amino acids long. Trimming shortened V by 0 bases and J by 2 bases, and 17 bases separated the two germline ends. The TCR originated in a woman between 50 and 59 years old with acute or convalescent COVID-19. This chain links TRBV4-1 with TRBJ2-1; D may be TRBD2 (6 bases). The sample comprised peripheral blood. CDR3 in DNA: TGCGCCAGCAGCCAAGATCCCCGGACTGGCGGGGCCTACAATGAGCAGTTCTTC. This codes for CASSQDPRTGGAYNEQFF.